Sequencing of this T cell receptor beta chain was carried out in a study of control samples from healthy donors and cancer patients (dated by TCRdb to the early 2020s). For this clone: Which antigen it targets is not known. Base quality data are lacking; no much larger clone is found one base away.

To prepare the library, the immunoSEQ multiplex PCR assay was applied. TCRdb obtained this table from immuneACCESS and retained in-frame rearrangements with V and J assigned. These tables miss some clones; where compared with another copy, unresolved V genes account for less than half of the shortfall, and the remainder is unexplained. This sample holds roughly 50,000 clones; 94% were observed only once. Together, the top ten hold roughly 4% of the sample. The sequence came from a man between 25 and 39 years old in good health. Sample: blood.

The CDR3 corresponds to CASSVDPRSGANVLTF. The DNA is TGTGCCAGCAGCGTAGATCCCCGCTCTGGGGCCAACGTCCTGACTTTC. The chain is encoded by TRBV9 joined to TRBJ2-6; a confident D gene designation cannot be given. The germline V gene provides CDR1 SGDLS and CDR2 YYNGEE. The CDR3 runs 16 amino acids, cysteine and phenylalanine included. Only CDR3 DNA is held: 48 bases, read in frame from base 1. Trimming costs V 0 bases and J 0 bases, and their ends lie 7 bases apart. The CDR3, completed at both ends by the reference TRBV9 and TRBJ2-6 genes, gives the full variable domain DSGVTQTPKHLITATGQRVTLRCSPRSGDLSVYWYQQSLDQGLQFLIQYYNGEERAKGNILERFSAQQFPDLHSELNLSSLELGDSALYFCASSVDPRSGANVLTFGAGSRLTVL.